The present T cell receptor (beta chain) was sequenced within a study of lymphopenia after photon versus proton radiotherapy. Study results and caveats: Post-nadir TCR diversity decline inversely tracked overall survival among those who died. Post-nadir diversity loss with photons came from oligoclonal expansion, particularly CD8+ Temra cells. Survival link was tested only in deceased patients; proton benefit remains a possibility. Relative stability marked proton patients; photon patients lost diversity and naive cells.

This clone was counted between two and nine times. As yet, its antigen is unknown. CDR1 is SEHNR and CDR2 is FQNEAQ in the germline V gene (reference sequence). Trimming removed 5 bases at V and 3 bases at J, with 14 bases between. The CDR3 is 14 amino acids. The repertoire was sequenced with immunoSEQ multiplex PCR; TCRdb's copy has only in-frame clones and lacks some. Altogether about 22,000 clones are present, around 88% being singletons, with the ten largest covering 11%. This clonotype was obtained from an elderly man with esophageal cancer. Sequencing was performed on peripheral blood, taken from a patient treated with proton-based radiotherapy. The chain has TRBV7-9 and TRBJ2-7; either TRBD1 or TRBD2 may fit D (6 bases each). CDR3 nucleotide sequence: TGTGCCAGCAGCCCGGGGGCAGGGAACTACGAGCAGTACTTC. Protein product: CASSPGAGNYEQYF.